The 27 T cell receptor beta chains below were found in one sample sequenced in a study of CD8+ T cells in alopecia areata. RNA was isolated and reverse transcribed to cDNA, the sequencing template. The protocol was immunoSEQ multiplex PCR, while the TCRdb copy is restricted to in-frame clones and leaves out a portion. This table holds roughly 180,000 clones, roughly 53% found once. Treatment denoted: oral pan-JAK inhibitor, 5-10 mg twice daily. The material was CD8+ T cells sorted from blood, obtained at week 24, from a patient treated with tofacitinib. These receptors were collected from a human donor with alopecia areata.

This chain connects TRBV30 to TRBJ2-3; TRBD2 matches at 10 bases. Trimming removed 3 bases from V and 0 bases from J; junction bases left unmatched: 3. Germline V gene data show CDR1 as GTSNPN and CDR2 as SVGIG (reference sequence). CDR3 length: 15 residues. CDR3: CAWSRTSGSTDTQYF. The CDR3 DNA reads TGTGCCTGGAGCCGGACTAGCGGAAGCACAGATACGCAGTATTTT. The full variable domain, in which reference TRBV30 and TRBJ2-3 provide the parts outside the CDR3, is SQTIHQWPATLVQPVGSPLSLECTVEGTSNPNLYWYRQAAGRGLQLLFYSVGIGQISSEVPQNLSASRPQDRQFILSSKKLLLSDSGFYLCAWSRTSGSTDTQYFGPGTRLTVL.

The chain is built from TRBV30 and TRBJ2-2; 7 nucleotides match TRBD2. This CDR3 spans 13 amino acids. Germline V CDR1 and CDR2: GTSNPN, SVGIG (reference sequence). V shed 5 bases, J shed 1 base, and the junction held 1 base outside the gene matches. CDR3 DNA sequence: TGTGCCTGGGAGCGGGGGAACACCGGGGAGCTGTTTTTT. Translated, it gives CAWERGNTGELFF.

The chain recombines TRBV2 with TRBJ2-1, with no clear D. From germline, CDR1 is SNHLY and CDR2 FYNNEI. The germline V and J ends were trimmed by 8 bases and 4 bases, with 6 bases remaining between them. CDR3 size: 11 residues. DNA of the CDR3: TGTGCCAGCGGCCAATACAATGAGCAGTTCTTC. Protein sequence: CASGQYNEQFF.

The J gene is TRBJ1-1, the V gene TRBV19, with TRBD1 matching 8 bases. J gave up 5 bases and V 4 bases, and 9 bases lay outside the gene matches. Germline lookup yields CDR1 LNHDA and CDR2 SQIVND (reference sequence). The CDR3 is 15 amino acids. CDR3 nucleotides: TGTGCCAGTAGTACCCCAGGGGGCTGGCAAACTGAAGCTTTCTTT. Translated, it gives CASSTPGGWQTEAFF.

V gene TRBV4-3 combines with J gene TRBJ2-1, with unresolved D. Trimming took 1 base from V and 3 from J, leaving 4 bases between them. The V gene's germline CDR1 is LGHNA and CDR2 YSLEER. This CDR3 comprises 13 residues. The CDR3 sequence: CASSQAIYNEQFF. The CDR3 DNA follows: TGCGCCAGCAGCCAAGCTATCTACAATGAGCAGTTCTTC.

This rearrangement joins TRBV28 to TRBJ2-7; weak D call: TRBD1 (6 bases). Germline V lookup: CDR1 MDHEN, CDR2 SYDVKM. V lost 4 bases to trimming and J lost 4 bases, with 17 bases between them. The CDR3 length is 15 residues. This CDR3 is CASSSPRGGGYEQYF. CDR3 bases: TGTGCCAGCAGTTCACCCAGGGGCGGCGGTTACGAGCAGTACTTC.

Here the CDR3 reads CASSPGTGTIYEQYF. The CDR3 DNA reads as TGTGCCAGCAGCCCAGGGACAGGGACTATCTACGAGCAGTACTTC. This chain joins TRBV7-6 and TRBJ2-7; the match to TRBD1 covers 9 bases. This CDR3 spans 15 amino acids. CDR1 is SGHVS and CDR2 is FNYEAQ in the germline V gene. V gave up 5 bases and J gave up 3 bases; unmatched junction bases: 8.

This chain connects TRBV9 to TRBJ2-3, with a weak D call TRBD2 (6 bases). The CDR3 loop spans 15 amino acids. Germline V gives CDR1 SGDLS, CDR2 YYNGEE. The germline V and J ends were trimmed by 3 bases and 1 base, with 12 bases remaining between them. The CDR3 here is CASSAEGTRTDTQYF. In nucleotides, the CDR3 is TGTGCCAGCAGCGCGGAGGGAACTCGCACAGATACGCAGTATTTT.

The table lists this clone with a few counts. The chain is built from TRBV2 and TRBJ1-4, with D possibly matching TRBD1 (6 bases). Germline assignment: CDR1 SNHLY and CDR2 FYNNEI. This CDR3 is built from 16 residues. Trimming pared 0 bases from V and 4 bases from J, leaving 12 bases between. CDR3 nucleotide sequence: TGTGCCAGCAGTGAAGCGGCGGACAGATATAATGAAAAACTGTTTTTT. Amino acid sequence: CASSEAADRYNEKLFF.

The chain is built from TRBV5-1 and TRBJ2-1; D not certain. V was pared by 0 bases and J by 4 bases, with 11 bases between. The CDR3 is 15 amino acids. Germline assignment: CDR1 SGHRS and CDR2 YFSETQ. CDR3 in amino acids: CASSLGGNGYNEQFF. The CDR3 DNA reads TGCGCCAGCAGCTTGGGGGGAAATGGGTACAATGAGCAGTTCTTC.

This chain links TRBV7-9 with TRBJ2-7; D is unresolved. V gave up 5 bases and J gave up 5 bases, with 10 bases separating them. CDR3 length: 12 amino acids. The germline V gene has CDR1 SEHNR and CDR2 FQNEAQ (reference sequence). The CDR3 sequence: CASSPRRDEQYF. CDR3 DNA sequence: TGTGCCAGCAGCCCCCGACGCGACGAGCAGTACTTC.

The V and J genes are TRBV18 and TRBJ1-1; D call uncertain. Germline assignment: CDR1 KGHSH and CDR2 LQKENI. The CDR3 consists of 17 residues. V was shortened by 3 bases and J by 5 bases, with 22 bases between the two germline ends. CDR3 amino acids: CASSPRRAIEGDTEAFF. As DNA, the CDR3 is TGTGCCAGCTCACCCCGTCGGGCAATAGAGGGAGATACTGAAGCTTTCTTT.

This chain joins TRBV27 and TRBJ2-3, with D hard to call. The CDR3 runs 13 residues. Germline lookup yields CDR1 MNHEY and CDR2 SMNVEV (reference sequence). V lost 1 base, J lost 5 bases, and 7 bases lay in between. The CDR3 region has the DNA TGTGCCAGCAGTTTATACCGAGGAGATACGCAGTATTTT. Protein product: CASSLYRGDTQYF.

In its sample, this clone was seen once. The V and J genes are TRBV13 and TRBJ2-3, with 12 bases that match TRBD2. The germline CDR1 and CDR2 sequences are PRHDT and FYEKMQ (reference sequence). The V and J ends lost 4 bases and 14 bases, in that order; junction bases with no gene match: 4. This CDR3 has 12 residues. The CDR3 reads CASSSRLAGVYF. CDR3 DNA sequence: TGTGCCAGCAGCTCCCGACTAGCGGGGGTGTATTTT.

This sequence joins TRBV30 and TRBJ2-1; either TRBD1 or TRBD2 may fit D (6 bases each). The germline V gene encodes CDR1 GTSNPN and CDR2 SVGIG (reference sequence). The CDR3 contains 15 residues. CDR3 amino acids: CAFIDRGRSYNEQFF. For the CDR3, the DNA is TGTGCTTTTATCGATCGGGGGCGCTCCTACAATGAGCAGTTCTTC. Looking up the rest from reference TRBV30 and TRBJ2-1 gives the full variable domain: SQTIHQWPATLVQPVGSPLSLECTVEGTSNPNLYWYRQAAGRGLQLLFYSVGIGQISSEVPQNLSASRPQDRQFILSSKKLLLSDSGFYLCAFIDRGRSYNEQFFGPGTRLTVL.

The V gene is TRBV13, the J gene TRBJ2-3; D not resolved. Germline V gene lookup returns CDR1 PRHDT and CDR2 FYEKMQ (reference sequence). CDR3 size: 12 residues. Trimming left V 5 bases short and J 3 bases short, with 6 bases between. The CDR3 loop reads CASSRGTDTQYF. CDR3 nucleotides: TGTGCCAGCAGCCGTGGGACAGATACGCAGTATTTT. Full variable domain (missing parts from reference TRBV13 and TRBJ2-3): AAGVIQSPRHLIKEKRETATLKCYPIPRHDTVYWYQQGPGQDPQFLISFYEKMQSDKGSIPDRFSAQQFSDYHSELNMSSLELGDSALYFCASSRGTDTQYFGPGTRLTVL.

The CDR3 nucleotides read TGTGCCAGCTCACCACCTTCCGAGACCCAGTACTTC. Protein: CASSPPSETQYF. The chain links TRBV18 to TRBJ2-5, with D unresolved. The CDR3 extends over 12 amino acids. V was shortened by 0 bases and J by 5 bases, with 4 bases between the two germline ends. Germline V gene sequence: CDR1 KGHSH, CDR2 LQKENI.

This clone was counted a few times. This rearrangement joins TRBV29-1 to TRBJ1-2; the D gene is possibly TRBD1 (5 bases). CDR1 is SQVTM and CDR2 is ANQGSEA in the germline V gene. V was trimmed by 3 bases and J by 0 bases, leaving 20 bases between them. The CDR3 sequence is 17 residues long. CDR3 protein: CSVEFQGTKMSNYGYTF. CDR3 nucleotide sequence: TGCAGCGTTGAGTTTCAGGGAACCAAAATGTCTAACTATGGCTACACCTTC.

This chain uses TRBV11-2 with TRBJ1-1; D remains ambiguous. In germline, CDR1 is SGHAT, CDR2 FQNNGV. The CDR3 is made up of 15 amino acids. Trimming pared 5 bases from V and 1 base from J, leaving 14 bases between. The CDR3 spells CASSPLSRRNTEAFF. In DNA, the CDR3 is TGTGCCAGCAGCCCGCTTTCGAGGAGGAACACTGAAGCTTTCTTT.

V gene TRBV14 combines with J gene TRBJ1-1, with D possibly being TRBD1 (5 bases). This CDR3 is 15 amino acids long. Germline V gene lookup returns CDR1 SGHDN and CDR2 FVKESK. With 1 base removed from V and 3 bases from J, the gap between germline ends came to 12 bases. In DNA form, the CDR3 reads TGTGCCAGCAGCCAAGGTCGGGGGTGGGACACTGAAGCTTTCTTT. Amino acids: CASSQGRGWDTEAFF.

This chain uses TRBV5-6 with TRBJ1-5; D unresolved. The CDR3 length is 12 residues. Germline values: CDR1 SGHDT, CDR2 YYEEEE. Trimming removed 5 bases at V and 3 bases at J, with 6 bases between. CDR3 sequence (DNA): TGTGCCAGCAGTTATTACAATCAGCCCCAGCATTTT. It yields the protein CASSYYNQPQHF.

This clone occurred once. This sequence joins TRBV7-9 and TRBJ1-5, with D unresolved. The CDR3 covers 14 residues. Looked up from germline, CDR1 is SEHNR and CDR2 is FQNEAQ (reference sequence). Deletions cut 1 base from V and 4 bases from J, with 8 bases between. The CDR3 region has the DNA TGTGCCAGCAGCTTAGTGGGTGGGAATCAGCCCCAGCATTTT. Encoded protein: CASSLVGGNQPQHF.

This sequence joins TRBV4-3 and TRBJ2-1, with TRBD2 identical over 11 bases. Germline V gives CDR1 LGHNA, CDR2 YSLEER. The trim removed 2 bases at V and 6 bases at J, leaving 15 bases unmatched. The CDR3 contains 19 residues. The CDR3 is CASSQSQPPTSGGVNEQFF. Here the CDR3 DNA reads TGCGCCAGCAGCCAATCCCAACCTCCCACTAGCGGGGGAGTCAATGAGCAGTTCTTC.

CDR3 nucleotides: TGTGCCAGCAGCACCCTAGGGGGAGGGGCCCCAGATACGCAGTATTTT. It specifies CASSTLGGGAPDTQYF. V and J are TRBV7-2 and TRBJ2-3; perhaps TRBD2 as D (7 bases). Trimming took off 5 bases at V and 4 bases at J, with 19 bases between the two ends. Germline V gene lookup returns CDR1 SGHTA and CDR2 FQGNSA. This CDR3 has 16 residues.

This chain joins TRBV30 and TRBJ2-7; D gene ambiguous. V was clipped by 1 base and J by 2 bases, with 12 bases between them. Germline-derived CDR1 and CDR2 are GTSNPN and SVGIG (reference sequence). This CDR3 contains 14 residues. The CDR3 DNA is TGTGCCTGGAGTGGACCTGAGCTGGCCTACGAGCAGTACTTC. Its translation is CAWSGPELAYEQYF.

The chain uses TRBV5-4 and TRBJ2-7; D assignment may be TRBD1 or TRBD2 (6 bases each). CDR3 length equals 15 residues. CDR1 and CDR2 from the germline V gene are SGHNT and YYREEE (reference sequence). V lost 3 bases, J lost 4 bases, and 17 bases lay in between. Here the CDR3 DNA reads TGTGCCAGCAGCTCCTTGAGCCGGGGGCAGTACGAGCAGTACTTC. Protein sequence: CASSSLSRGQYEQYF.

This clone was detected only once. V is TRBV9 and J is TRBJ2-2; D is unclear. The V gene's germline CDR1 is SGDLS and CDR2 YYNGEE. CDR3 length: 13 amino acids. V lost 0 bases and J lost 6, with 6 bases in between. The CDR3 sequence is CASSVEGAGELFF. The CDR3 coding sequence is TGTGCCAGCAGCGTAGAGGGTGCCGGGGAGCTGTTTTTT.